The subject of this entry is one TCR beta chain. Antigen: not known. Reverse transcription of all isolated RNA meant that expressed TCRB transcripts were sequenced. TCRdb keeps only in-frame clones here, not all; method: immunoSEQ multiplex PCR. The profile covers 640,000 or so clones, with over 13% appearing a single time and approximately 0.039% taken by the ten largest. CDR3 size: 17 residues. Deletions cut 1 base from V and 7 bases from J, with 19 bases between. CDR1 LGHNA and CDR2 YSLEER come from the germline V gene. This specimen belongs to a study of beta chain features in type 1 diabetes. Points from the study as a whole: Type 1 diabetes patients showed a moderate but significant shortening of TCRB CDR3s in all four CD4+ subsets. Across patients, naive, central memory and Treg TCRB repertoires exhibited apparently greater similarity than was observed across healthy donors. Any HLA type influence on TCRB rearrangement was left unresolved here. Any PCR bias toward short templates would affect both groups alike.

Sequencing used naive CD4+ T cells from blood. The receptor comes from a man younger than 35 with type 1 diabetes. The chain has TRBV4-3 and TRBJ1-4; D is undetermined. CDR3 amino acids: CASSQGFSRVTAEKLFF. The CDR3 DNA reads as TGCGCCAGCAGCCAAGGCTTTTCTCGGGTAACGGCTGAAAAACTGTTTTTT.